This T cell receptor (beta chain) was captured by sequencing in a study of blood T cell repertoires in COVID-19. In germline, CDR1 is SGDLS, CDR2 YYNGEE. CDR3 length: 13 amino acids. Unmatched junction bases numbered 4, after V lost 4 bases and J lost 6 bases. TCRdb's copy holds only in-frame clones and misses some; the assay was immunoSEQ multiplex PCR. The table lists some 48,000 clones, 70% to 85% of them singletons. The sample taken for sequencing was peripheral blood. The chain combines TRBV9 with TRBJ2-3, with 8 bases lining up with TRBD1. The source is a human donor in a cohort sampled during active COVID-19. The CDR3 spells CASSPGGKDTQYF. The CDR3 bases are TGTGCCAGCAGCCCAGGGGGCAAGGATACGCAGTATTTT.